These 25 T cell receptor beta chains were sequenced from one sample in a study of early T cells in non-severe SARS-CoV-2 infection. In TCRdb, the 5' RACE reads were re-called with MiXCR into one record per CDR3 protein. The data contain 100,000 to 120,000 distinct CDR3 sequences, around 12% of them singletons. The starting material was whole blood, obtained at baseline. The receptors stem from an adult who was a healthcare worker with PCR-confirmed SARS-CoV-2 infection or an uninfected control (not recorded which).

This sequence joins TRBV9 and TRBJ2-1; D is unclear. The CDR3 covers 13 residues. The germline gives CDR1 SGDLS, CDR2 YYNGEE. V dropped 0 bases and J dropped 6 bases, with 7 bases sitting between them. CDR3 sequence: CASSVGSGNEQFF. CDR3 DNA: TGTGCCAGCAGCGTAGGGTCGGGCAATGAGCAGTTCTTC.

This clonotype has a handful of counts. The chain links TRBV6-5 to TRBJ2-7; 8 bases match TRBD1. The CDR3 loop spans 13 amino acids. The V gene end was trimmed by 2 bases and the J gene end by 6 bases; junction bases not matched to a gene: 3. The germline gives CDR1 MNHEY, CDR2 SVGAGI. This chain's CDR3 is CASSYGQGTEQYF. CDR3 bases: TGTGCCAGCAGTTACGGACAGGGCACCGAGCAGTACTTC.

The chain employs TRBV5-5 and TRBJ2-1; 9 positions match TRBD2. Per the germline V gene, CDR1 is SGHKS and CDR2 is YYEKEE (reference sequence). With 3 bases clipped from V and 2 bases from J, the junction kept 6 bases outside the gene matches. The CDR3 contains 16 residues. As DNA, the CDR3 is TGTGCCAGCAGCTCGATAGCGGGGGTAGCCTACAATGAGCAGTTCTTC. Translating it yields CASSSIAGVAYNEQFF.

The chain has TRBV30 and TRBJ1-4, with unresolved D. V shed 0 bases and J shed 8 bases, with 10 bases lying between them. The CDR3 runs 13 residues. Germline V gene sequence: CDR1 GTSNPN, CDR2 SVGIG (reference sequence). This CDR3 reads CAWSVHDLEKLFF. CDR3 in DNA: TGTGCCTGGAGTGTGCACGATCTGGAAAAACTGTTTTTT.

This clonotype showed up just a few times. The chain is built from TRBV12-5 and TRBJ2-1; D ambiguous. Germline V gene data show CDR1 as LGHNT and CDR2 as FRNRAP. Trimming removed 5 bases at V and 5 bases at J, with 19 bases between. The CDR3 contains 16 residues. CDR3 residues: CASGPSQVGTNNEQFF. The CDR3 coding sequence is TGTGCTAGTGGTCCCAGCCAAGTGGGAACGAACAATGAGCAGTTCTTC.

This clonotype was observed a handful of times. The genes are TRBV20-1 and TRBJ2-3; tentatively, D is TRBD2 (5 bases). Trimming stripped 2 bases from V and 3 bases from J, with 12 bases between. This CDR3 comprises 14 residues. Germline CDR1 and CDR2: DFQATT and SNEGSKA (reference sequence). The DNA of the CDR3 is TGCAGTGCTAGAACCCCCCGGAGGACAGATACGCAGTATTTT. Its translation is CSARTPRRTDTQYF.

V is TRBV6-6 and J is TRBJ2-4; TRBD2 aligns across 8 bases. This CDR3 is 14 amino acids long. In germline, CDR1 is MNHNY, CDR2 SVGAGI (reference sequence). The ends lost 0 bases at V and 5 bases at J; junction bases unmatched: 0. This CDR3 reads CASSYSSGENIQYF. The CDR3 DNA follows: TGTGCCAGCAGTTACTCTAGCGGGGAAAACATTCAGTACTTC.

This clonotype was counted at least ten times. The gene calls are TRBV12-3 or TRBV12-4 and TRBJ1-2; no clear D. Trimming took 3 bases from V and 3 from J, leaving 8 bases between them. The CDR3 length is 13 residues. This CDR3 reads CASSFWPDYGYTF. CDR3 coding DNA: TGTGCCAGCAGTTTCTGGCCCGACTATGGCTACACCTTC.

The CDR3 sequence is CASSKSGRGTDTQYF. The CDR3 DNA is TGTGCCAGCAGCAAGAGCGGGAGAGGCACAGATACGCAGTATTTT. The V call is TRBV7-9, the J call TRBJ2-3; 8 positions match TRBD2. CDR1 is SEHNR, CDR2 FQNEAQ, per germline (reference sequence). The CDR3 is 15 amino acids. The trim removed 5 bases at V and 1 base at J, leaving 5 bases unmatched.

This sequence joins TRBV6-6 and TRBJ2-7; 10 bases map to TRBD1. In germline, CDR1 is MNHNY, CDR2 SVGAGI (reference sequence). V gave up 3 bases and J gave up 6 bases; unmatched junction bases: 11. CDR3 size: 16 residues. CDR3 residues: CASSYLGTGVDREQYF. DNA of the CDR3: TGTGCCAGCAGTTATCTCGGGACAGGGGTAGATCGCGAGCAGTACTTC.

This clonotype was counted a few times. The chain is built from TRBV11-2 and TRBJ2-1; 7 positions agree with TRBD2. Germline-derived CDR1 and CDR2 are SGHAT and FQNNGV. This CDR3 is 16 amino acids long. Trimming at V came to 1 base and at J to 0 bases, leaving 3 bases not matched to a gene. The CDR3 DNA sequence: TGTGCCAGCAGCTTAGGGGCTAGCGGCTCCTACAATGAGCAGTTCTTC. It is translated as CASSLGASGSYNEQFF.

This clonotype was seen only a few times. The rearrangement links TRBV28 to TRBJ2-7; possible D gene TRBD1, 6 bases. The V gene lost 4 bases and the J gene lost 2 bases, with 21 bases spanning the gap. The germline CDR1 and CDR2 sequences are MDHEN and SYDVKM. This CDR3 has 17 residues. The CDR3 loop is CASSSPAEDSLTYEQYF. The CDR3 nucleotides are TGTGCCAGCAGTTCCCCCGCGGAGGACAGTCTCACCTACGAGCAGTACTTC.

This clonotype occurred many times. CDR3 coding DNA: TGTGCCAGCAGCCAACTTCATAGCGGGAGGCCGTACAATGAGCAGTTCTTC. It encodes CASSQLHSGRPYNEQFF. The chain carries TRBV3-1 and TRBJ2-1; 10 nucleotides agree with TRBD2. Per the germline V gene, CDR1 is LGHDT and CDR2 is YNNKEL (reference sequence). The CDR3 sequence is 17 residues long. V shed 2 bases and J 4 bases; nucleotides not matched to a gene: 8.

The genes are TRBV29-1 and TRBJ1-3; tentatively, D is TRBD1 (6 bases). V was cut by 6 bases and J by 3 bases, with 12 bases left in between. Germline V gene data show CDR1 as SQVTM and CDR2 as ANQGSEA. This CDR3 contains 13 residues. The CDR3: CSVAGGFGNTIYF. The DNA of the CDR3 is TGCAGCGTAGCCGGGGGCTTTGGAAACACCATATATTTT.

This clonotype was counted a few times. This chain joins TRBV12-3 or TRBV12-4 and TRBJ2-1, with 13 bases identical to TRBD2. The CDR3 covers 15 residues. V lost 6 bases to trimming and J lost 10 bases; unmatched junction nucleotides: 9. The CDR3 region is CASRPTSGRDQEQFF. CDR3 in DNA: TGTGCCAGCAGACCCACTAGCGGGAGGGATCAGGAGCAGTTCTTC.

The sample holds a few counts of this clonotype. CDR3 bases: TGCAGTGCTAGAGCAACCGGGACCCTTTATGGCTACACCTTC. This translates into CSARATGTLYGYTF. V is TRBV20-1 and J is TRBJ1-2, with D perhaps TRBD1 (5 bases). The length of the CDR3 is 14 residues. Germline CDR1 DFQATT, CDR2 SNEGSKA (reference sequence). V was trimmed by 1 base and J by 5 bases, leaving 14 bases between them.

This clonotype was recorded a few times. The V and J genes are TRBV30 and TRBJ1-2, with D possibly matching TRBD1 (6 bases). The germline V and J ends were trimmed by 5 bases and 7 bases, with 23 bases remaining between them. The germline gives CDR1 GTSNPN, CDR2 SVGIG (reference sequence). The CDR3 sequence is 15 residues long. The CDR3 region is CAWQSLQGLTGGYTF. The CDR3 nucleotides are TGTGCCTGGCAATCATTGCAGGGGCTGACCGGTGGCTACACCTTC.

There are a few counts of this clonotype. The rearrangement uses TRBV7-2 and TRBJ2-7; D gene uncertain. Germline V gene data show CDR1 as SGHTA and CDR2 as FQGNSA. Trimming cost V 4 bases and J 3 bases, with 19 bases left between them. This CDR3 comprises 16 residues. Here the CDR3 reads CASSSEVSQWDYEQYF. The CDR3 DNA follows: TGTGCCAGCAGCTCAGAAGTCAGTCAGTGGGACTACGAGCAGTACTTC.

The gene calls are TRBV5-4 and TRBJ2-7, with no clear D. Trimming left V 2 bases short and J 4 bases short, with 7 bases between. Germline CDR1 and CDR2: SGHNT and YYREEE (reference sequence). This CDR3 spans 12 amino acids. CDR3 DNA: TGTGCCAGCAGCTTTGGGCGGTACGAGCAGTACTTC. The encoded protein is CASSFGRYEQYF.

This clonotype was seen many times. The V and J genes are TRBV6-5 and TRBJ1-1; a weak D match, TRBD1 (5 bases). V lost 2 bases and J 3 bases, leaving 10 bases between the germline ends. The CDR3 loop spans 14 amino acids. Germline-derived CDR1 and CDR2 are MNHEY and SVGAGI. The CDR3 nucleotides are TGTGCCAGCAGTTACGGGGGTCTGGACACTGAAGCTTTCTTT. Protein: CASSYGGLDTEAFF.

This clonotype occurred a few times. The rearrangement joins TRBV7-6 to TRBJ1-6; D perhaps matches TRBD1 (5 bases). The CDR3 extends over 16 amino acids. V was clipped by 4 bases and J by 5 bases, with 15 bases between them. The V gene's germline CDR1 is SGHVS and CDR2 FNYEAQ. This chain's CDR3 is CASSSTGTADNSPLHF. CDR3 sequence (DNA): TGTGCCAGCAGCTCCACCGGGACGGCCGATAATTCACCCCTCCACTTT.

This chain connects TRBV5-1 to TRBJ2-7; 8 nucleotides align to TRBD1. The CDR3 length is 13 residues. V gave up 5 bases and J gave up 3 bases; unmatched junction bases: 4. The germline V gene has CDR1 SGHRS and CDR2 YFSETQ. CDR3 protein: CASRQGDNYEQYF. The CDR3 DNA follows: TGCGCCAGCAGACAGGGGGACAACTACGAGCAGTACTTC.

The chain links TRBV9 to TRBJ2-3; D possibly matches TRBD1 or TRBD2 (5 bases each). The CDR3 length is 17 residues. The germline CDR1 and CDR2 sequences are SGDLS and YYNGEE. V dropped 3 bases and J dropped 2 bases, with 19 bases sitting between them. The CDR3 spells CASSAQSGLEITDTQYF. The CDR3 DNA reads TGTGCCAGCAGCGCCCAGTCGGGGCTAGAAATCACAGATACGCAGTATTTT.

This clonotype has ten or more counts. This chain connects TRBV2 to TRBJ1-1; D is ambiguous. Looked up from germline, CDR1 is SNHLY and CDR2 is FYNNEI. Trimming removed 1 base from V and 9 bases from J, with 6 bases in between. CDR3 length equals 11 residues. The DNA for the CDR3 is TGTGCCAGCAGTGAAGGGCAGCAAGCTTTCTTT. Its protein product is CASSEGQQAFF. The entire variable domain, with the rest obtained from reference TRBV2 and TRBJ1-1, is as follows: EPEVTQTPSHQVTQMGQEVILRCVPISNHLYFYWYRQILGQKVEFLVSFYNNEISEKSEIFDDQFSVERPDGSNFTLKIRSTKLEDSAMYFCASSEGQQAFFGQGTRLTVV.

This clonotype appeared a few times. The gene calls are TRBV5-1 and TRBJ2-7; no clear D. The V and J ends lost 1 base and 2 bases respectively, with 7 bases between them. The V gene's germline CDR1 is SGHRS and CDR2 YFSETQ. This CDR3 region has 13 residues. The CDR3 spells CASSLYSTYEQYF. CDR3 nucleotide sequence: TGCGCCAGCAGCTTGTATTCTACCTACGAGCAGTACTTC.